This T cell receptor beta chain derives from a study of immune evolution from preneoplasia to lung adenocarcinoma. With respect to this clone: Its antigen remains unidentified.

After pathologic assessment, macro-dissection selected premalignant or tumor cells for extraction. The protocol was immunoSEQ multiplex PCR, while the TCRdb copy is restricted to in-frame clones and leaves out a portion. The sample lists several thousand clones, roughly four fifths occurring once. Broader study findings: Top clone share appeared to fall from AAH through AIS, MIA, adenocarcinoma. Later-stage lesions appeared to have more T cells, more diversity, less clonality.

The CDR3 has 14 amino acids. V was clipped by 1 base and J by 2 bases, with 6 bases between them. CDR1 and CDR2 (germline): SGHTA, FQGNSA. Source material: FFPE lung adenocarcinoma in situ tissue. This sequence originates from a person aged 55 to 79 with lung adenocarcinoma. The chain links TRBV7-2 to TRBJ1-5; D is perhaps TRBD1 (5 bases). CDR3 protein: CASSLGGGNQPQHF. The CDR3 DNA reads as TGTGCCAGCAGCTTAGGGGGGGGCAATCAGCCCCAGCATTTT.